A single sample is the source of the 24 T cell receptor beta chains below, sequenced in a study of T cells after somatic rescue of genetic block. The repertoire was sequenced with immunoSEQ multiplex PCR; TCRdb's copy has only in-frame clones and lacks some. Of almost 15,000 clones listed, about three quarters are singletons. The sequencing input was peripheral blood mononuclear cells (PBMCs). The source of these receptors is a young man.

J is TRBJ2-3 and V is TRBV19; D remains ambiguous. This CDR3 comprises 14 residues. Germline CDR1 LNHDA, CDR2 SQIVND (reference sequence). V was trimmed by 3 bases and J by 3 bases, leaving 10 bases between them. CDR3 sequence: CASSINWWTDTQYF. The CDR3 region has the DNA TGTGCCAGTAGTATTAATTGGTGGACAGATACGCAGTATTTT.

This chain connects TRBV18 to TRBJ1-1, with D unclear. Germline assignment: CDR1 KGHSH and CDR2 LQKENI. Between the trimmed V and J ends, which lost 3 bases and 3 bases, there was a span of 14 bases. The CDR3 is made up of 15 amino acids. Here the CDR3 reads CASSPRTRLYTEAFF. CDR3 DNA sequence: TGTGCCAGCTCACCGCGAACTCGACTGTACACTGAAGCTTTCTTT.

The chain links TRBV7-3 to TRBJ1-1; no firm D call. CDR1 is SGHTA, CDR2 FQGTGA, per germline. CDR3 length: 13 amino acids. The V end lost 5 bases, the J end lost 1 base, and 8 bases lay between the germline ends. As DNA, the CDR3 is TGTGCCAGCAGCCACGCGCCGAACACTGAAGCTTTCTTT. Amino acids: CASSHAPNTEAFF.

This clone was counted only a few times. J is TRBJ1-1 and V is TRBV28; no clear D. The CDR3 covers 15 residues. Trimming stripped 1 base from V and 8 bases from J, with 17 bases between. Germline CDR1 MDHEN, CDR2 SYDVKM. Written as DNA, the CDR3 is TGTGCCAGCAGTTTATCACCTCCCAGCTCCACCGAAGCTTTCTTT. This codes for CASSLSPPSSTEAFF.

The V gene is TRBV10-3, the J gene TRBJ1-1; TRBD1 agrees at 9 bases. With V trimmed by 8 bases and J by 5 bases, 6 bases remained unmatched. This CDR3 has 13 residues. Per the germline V gene, CDR1 is ENHRY and CDR2 is SYGVKD. The DNA for the CDR3 is TGTGCCATCGCCGACAGGGGGTGGACTGAAGCTTTCTTT. Its protein product is CAIADRGWTEAFF.

The chain has TRBV5-1 and TRBJ1-5; D might be TRBD1 (6 bases). Germline values: CDR1 SGHRS, CDR2 YFSETQ. The CDR3 has 16 amino acids. The V end lost 2 bases, the J end lost 1 base, and 13 bases lay between the germline ends. The CDR3 DNA reads TGCGCCAGCAGCTTCTGGGGGGGGCGGAGCAATCAGCCCCAGCATTTT. Encoded protein: CASSFWGGRSNQPQHF.

This clone was counted a single time. V gene TRBV30 combines with J gene TRBJ1-3; D may be TRBD1 (5 bases). Per germline, CDR1 GTSNPN and CDR2 SVGIG (reference sequence). The ends were cut back, 0 bases at V and 1 base at J, with 13 bases in the middle. CDR3 length: 16 amino acids. CDR3: CAWSVRGRVSGNTIYF. The CDR3 DNA reads TGTGCCTGGAGTGTAAGAGGCAGGGTATCTGGAAACACCATATATTTT.

The chain carries TRBV10-2 and TRBJ2-7; perhaps TRBD1 as D (6 bases). The germline V gene has CDR1 WSHSY and CDR2 SAAADI. Trimming shortened V by 6 bases and J by 1 base, and 19 bases separated the two germline ends. This CDR3 region has 16 residues. CDR3 coding DNA: TGCGCCAGCAGCGAAACCCGGGACATTTTTTCCTACGAGCAGTACTTC. Amino acids: CASSETRDIFSYEQYF.

The chain links TRBV6-5 to TRBJ2-7; the D gene is possibly TRBD2 (6 bases). V lost 6 bases, J lost 3 bases, and 12 bases lay in between. The CDR3 length is 13 residues. Germline assignment: CDR1 MNHEY and CDR2 SVGAGI. The CDR3 DNA sequence: TGTGCCAGCAGGGCGGGGCTCGTCTACGAGCAGTACTTC. It specifies CASRAGLVYEQYF.

The chain employs TRBV4-1 and TRBJ2-7, with 10 bases aligning to TRBD1. V trimming: 0 bases; J trimming: 2 bases; junction bases outside the gene matches: 7. The V gene's germline CDR1 is MGHRA and CDR2 YSYEKL. The CDR3 spans 17 residues. CDR3 sequence reads: CASSQDSRQGATYEQYF. The CDR3 DNA follows: TGCGCCAGCAGCCAAGATAGCCGACAGGGGGCTACCTACGAGCAGTACTTC.

The rearrangement joins TRBV2 to TRBJ2-3; 11 nucleotides agree with TRBD1. The length of the CDR3 is 13 residues. Germline-derived CDR1 and CDR2 are SNHLY and FYNNEI. With 7 bases clipped from V and 6 bases from J, the junction kept 3 bases outside the gene matches. The CDR3 DNA is TGTGCCAGCACCGGACAGGGGGCGGATACGCAGTATTTT. Translation gives CASTGQGADTQYF.

In the case of this clone: One end of the junction varies from germline; a read error may be responsible. This chain connects TRBV6-5 to TRBJ2-2; D might be TRBD1 or TRBD2, each matching 6 bases. The CDR3 sequence is 15 residues long. Germline V gene lookup returns CDR1 MNHEY and CDR2 SVGAGI. As DNA, the CDR3 is TGTGCCAGCAGTCCCAGGGTGGGGGGCACCCGGGAGCTGTTTTTT. Its translation is CASSPRVGGTRELFF.

This chain uses TRBV2 with TRBJ1-2; D is perhaps TRBD1 (5 bases). The germline CDR1 and CDR2 sequences are SNHLY and FYNNEI. Trimming left V 6 bases short and J 4 bases short, with 9 bases between. CDR3 length: 12 residues. CDR3 amino acids: CASSPDTYGYTF. The DNA of the CDR3 is TGTGCCAGCAGCCCGGACACCTATGGCTACACCTTC.

The genes are TRBV11-2 and TRBJ2-3, with 8 bases aligning to TRBD1. This CDR3 is built from 16 residues. V lost 3 bases and J lost 0; bases outside the gene matches: 5. Looked up from germline, CDR1 is SGHAT and CDR2 is FQNNGV. CDR3: CASSFGTGPSTDTQYF. CDR3 in DNA: TGTGCCAGCAGCTTCGGGACAGGCCCCAGCACAGATACGCAGTATTTT.

The gene calls are TRBV15 and TRBJ2-2; 7 bases fit TRBD1. With V trimmed by 2 bases and J by 7 bases, 10 bases remained unmatched. Germline CDR1 reads LNHNV; CDR2 reads YYDKDF (reference sequence). The CDR3 totals 16 residues. CDR3 sequence: CATSRTQGPLGGELFF. In DNA, the CDR3 is TGTGCCACCAGCAGAACACAGGGGCCCCTCGGCGGGGAGCTGTTTTTT.

The chain joins TRBV5-1 to TRBJ2-7; weak D call: TRBD1 (6 bases). Trimming shortened V by 2 bases and J by 3 bases, and 12 bases separated the two germline ends. Germline V CDR1 and CDR2: SGHRS, YFSETQ. This CDR3 comprises 14 residues. The CDR3 sequence: CASSFQGPGYEQYF. The CDR3 DNA follows: TGCGCCAGCAGCTTCCAGGGGCCCGGCTACGAGCAGTACTTC.

Only one count was recorded for this clone. This chain connects TRBV18 to TRBJ1-2; possible D gene TRBD1, 5 bases. The CDR3 length is 15 residues. With 3 bases removed from V and 4 bases from J, the gap between germline ends came to 15 bases. The germline CDR1 and CDR2 sequences are KGHSH and LQKENI. The CDR3 region has the DNA TGTGCCAGCTCACCCCTTGGGGGGTCGGGCTATGGCTACACCTTC. Translating it yields CASSPLGGSGYGYTF.

This clone was seen a handful of times. This chain connects TRBV5-6 to TRBJ2-5; D may be TRBD1 (6 bases). The CDR3 is 13 residues long. Trimming took 5 bases from V and 7 from J, leaving 15 bases between them. CDR1 and CDR2 (germline): SGHDT, YYEEEE. The CDR3 DNA reads TGTGCCAGCAGATCGGCGGCAGGGGTGACCCAGTACTTC. It is translated as CASRSAAGVTQYF.

The sample holds a few counts of this clone. The CDR3 DNA follows: TGCAGCGTTGCCGGGACACTTATTGAGTACTTC. It codes for CSVAGTLIEYF. The chain joins TRBV29-1 to TRBJ2-5, with D maybe TRBD1 (6 bases). Germline values: CDR1 SQVTM, CDR2 ANQGSEA. The CDR3 contains 11 residues. V lost 4 bases to trimming and J lost 12 bases, with 15 bases between them.

The genes are TRBV18 and TRBJ2-7; 7 positions match TRBD1. Trimming removed 3 bases from V and 3 bases from J; junction bases left unmatched: 8. Germline V CDR1 and CDR2: KGHSH, LQKENI. This CDR3 has 15 amino acids. The CDR3 is CASSPSYRGDYEQYF. The CDR3 DNA reads as TGTGCCAGCTCACCTTCCTACAGGGGTGACTACGAGCAGTACTTC.

The chain is built from TRBV7-9 and TRBJ2-5, with D perhaps matching TRBD2 (6 bases). Trimming cost V 4 bases and J 5 bases, with 14 bases left between them. The CDR3 is made up of 14 amino acids. The germline V gene encodes CDR1 SEHNR and CDR2 FQNEAQ (reference sequence). CDR3: CASSSLGGLETQYF. CDR3 DNA: TGTGCCAGCAGCTCCTTGGGAGGTTTGGAGACCCAGTACTTC.

This rearrangement joins TRBV10-2 to TRBJ2-5, with D possibly being TRBD1 (5 bases). The end of the DNA fits TRBJ2-7 better, so the J call may be wrong. The CDR3 consists of 13 residues. The germline V gene encodes CDR1 WSHSY and CDR2 SAAADI. CDR3 DNA: TGCGCCAGCAAACGGACATCTTCCTACGAGCAGTACTTC. Its translation: CASKRTSSYEQYF.

Only a few counts were recorded for this clone. This chain links TRBV11-3 with TRBJ2-1; tentative D call: TRBD1 (6 bases). Germline CDR1 reads SGHNT; CDR2 reads YENEEA. V lost 5 bases and J lost 3, with 14 bases in between. The CDR3 is 15 residues long. CDR3 protein: CASSRRQDGYNEQFF. The CDR3 nucleotides are TGTGCCAGCAGCCGCAGACAGGATGGCTACAATGAGCAGTTCTTC.

The V and J genes are TRBV10-3 and TRBJ1-1, with D perhaps TRBD1 (6 bases). The ends were cut back, 3 bases at V and 1 base at J, with 12 bases in the middle. The CDR3 runs 15 residues. Germline assignment: CDR1 ENHRY and CDR2 SYGVKD. The CDR3 DNA reads as TGTGCCATCAGTGAAAGAGGACAGTCGAACACTGAAGCTTTCTTT. As protein: CAISERGQSNTEAFF.